The 5 T cell receptor beta chains given below trace back to one sample, sequenced in a study of T cells in Graves' hyperthyroidism and ophthalmopathy. Amplification of TCR beta CDR3 regions was performed using RNA transcripts as template. The TCR CDR3 first-round RT-PCR relied on the HTBI primer set. One entry per CDR3 protein, called by TCRdb with MiXCR from the multiplex PCR reads. There are around 350,000 distinct CDR3 sequences in the sample; 12% to 15% occur only once, and approximately 19% lies in the top ten. Input material: blood. The receptors were sampled from a woman aged 55-75 years with Graves' ophthalmopathy.

This clonotype was seen repeatedly, ten times or more. This chain connects TRBV7-3 to TRBJ2-7; D is perhaps TRBD1 (5 bases). The CDR3 is 15 residues long. CDR1 is SGHTA and CDR2 is FQGTGA in the germline V gene. V dropped 2 bases and J dropped 3 bases, with 14 bases sitting between them. The CDR3 sequence is CASSLSRTTNYEQYF. In DNA form, the CDR3 reads TGTGCCAGCAGCTTATCCAGGACAACCAACTACGAGCAGTACTTC.

To note about this clonotype: This may come from a read error, since a much larger clone is one base off. The chain carries TRBV5-1 and TRBJ1-2; 7 nucleotides match TRBD1. Germline-derived CDR1 and CDR2 are SGHRS and YFSETQ. Unmatched junction bases numbered 6, after V lost 7 bases and J lost 0 bases. This CDR3 is built from 14 residues. The CDR3 sequence: CASGHRGSNYGYTF. CDR3 coding DNA: TGCGCCAGCGGCCACAGGGGCTCTAACTATGGCTACACCTTC.

V gene TRBV3-1 combines with J gene TRBJ2-2; D gene unclear. Germline CDR1 reads LGHDT; CDR2 reads YNNKEL (reference sequence). This CDR3 has 15 amino acids. Trimming took off 3 bases at V and 1 base at J, with 9 bases between the two ends. This chain's CDR3 is CASSHGYRNTGELFF. The CDR3 nucleotides are TGTGCCAGCAGCCACGGGTACCGGAACACCGGGGAGCTGTTTTTT.

The chain uses TRBV24-1 and TRBJ2-6; D is unresolved. The CDR3 loop spans 17 amino acids. V shed 4 bases and J shed 5 bases, with 17 bases lying between them. In germline, CDR1 is KGHDR, CDR2 SFDVKD. CDR3 amino acids: CATSDPGPEGRANVLTF. For the CDR3, the DNA is TGTGCCACCAGTGACCCCGGGCCCGAAGGGAGGGCCAACGTCCTGACTTTC.

This clonotype was found a few times. The chain has TRBV6-1 and TRBJ2-2, with 9 positions matching TRBD2. The CDR3 has 15 residues. Trimming at V came to 3 bases and at J to 5 bases, leaving 4 bases not matched to a gene. Per germline, CDR1 MNHNS and CDR2 SASEGT. CDR3 nucleotides: TGTGCCAGCAGTGAGGGGCTAGCGGGAACCGGGGAGCTGTTTTTT. Protein sequence: CASSEGLAGTGELFF.